This T cell receptor (beta chain) was sequenced for a study of CD8+CD57+ T cells in acquired aplastic anemia. Overall study results and limits: Patients and controls turned out to have approximately 29 CD8+ CDR3 sequences in common.

TCR beta VDJ and CDR3 profiles were obtained from a genomic DNA template. TCRdb fed the reads into MiXCR, producing one record per CDR3 protein. The profile shows about 170,000 distinct CDR3 sequences, around 40% of them singletons. Trimming cost V 4 bases and J 3 bases; bases outside gene matches: 10. CDR1 SGHNT and CDR2 YYREEE come from the germline V gene (reference sequence). The CDR3 runs 17 residues. The table lists this clonotype with a few counts. The antigen is undetermined. The gene calls are TRBV5-4 and TRBJ2-3; 11 bases map to TRBD1. The clonotype comes from a human donor in good health. The sample taken for sequencing was sorted CD4+, CD8+, or CD8+CD57+ T cells (not recorded which) from PBMCs. In nucleotides, the CDR3 is TGTGCCAGCAGCCCACGCTCCGGGACAGGGGGAACAGATACGCAGTATTTT. Translating it yields CASSPRSGTGGTDTQYF.